These 14 T cell receptor beta chains were all obtained from the same sample, sequenced in a study of shared clonotypes between healthy human individuals. The protocol was immunoSEQ multiplex PCR, while the TCRdb copy is restricted to in-frame clones and leaves out a portion. The data hold roughly 1.4 million clones, with about 98.5% observed a single time. The sample comprised naive CD4+ T cells sorted from blood. Subset reported: CD45RA+ positively selected. Receptors were obtained from a man aged 25 to 40 in good health.

This clone was counted once. V and J are TRBV5-4 and TRBJ2-1, with D maybe TRBD2 (5 bases). CDR1 and CDR2 (germline): SGHNT, YYREEE (reference sequence). V lost 4 bases to trimming and J lost 3 bases, with 11 bases between them. This CDR3 region has 14 residues. CDR3 region: CASSPPEGYNEQFF. CDR3 bases: TGTGCCAGCAGCCCACCCGAGGGCTACAATGAGCAGTTCTTC. Full variable domain (missing parts from reference TRBV5-4 and TRBJ2-1): ETGVTQSPTHLIKTRGQQVTLRCSSQSGHNTVSWYQQALGQGPQFIFQYYREEENGRGNFPPRFSGLQFPNYSSELNVNALELDDSALYLCASSPPEGYNEQFFGPGTRLTVL.

The J gene is TRBJ2-3, the V gene TRBV5-3; TRBD2 might be the D (5 bases). TRBV5-3 falls under the ORF class, with uncertain function. The CDR3 loop spans 14 amino acids. V dropped 1 base and J dropped 3 bases, with 9 bases sitting between them. The CDR3 nucleotides are TGTGCCAGAAGCTTGCGAGGCGGGACAGATACGCAGTATTTT. Encoded protein: CARSLRGGTDTQYF.

The rearrangement joins TRBV15 to TRBJ2-1; D is ambiguous. Trimming removed 5 bases at V and 10 bases at J, with 15 bases between. The CDR3 length is 13 residues. CDR1 and CDR2 from the germline V gene are LNHNV and YYDKDF (reference sequence). CDR3 sequence reads: CATSGRSDREQFF. CDR3 bases: TGTGCCACCAGCGGCCGATCCGATAGGGAGCAGTTCTTC.

In this sample, this clone turned up once. The chain is built from TRBV7-6 and TRBJ1-1; no reliable D call. The germline gives CDR1 SGHVS, CDR2 FNYEAQ. The CDR3 spans 15 residues. Trimming took 0 bases from V and 7 from J, leaving 15 bases between them. The CDR3 protein is CASSLAARSTFEAFF. CDR3 nucleotide sequence: TGTGCCAGCAGCTTAGCGGCTCGGAGCACCTTTGAAGCTTTCTTT.

The chain combines TRBV6-5 with TRBJ2-2, with no clear D. The V gene lost 8 bases and the J gene lost 7 bases, with 11 bases spanning the gap. The germline V gene has CDR1 MNHEY and CDR2 SVGAGI. This CDR3 spans 12 amino acids. CDR3 loop: CASGSRGGELFF. In nucleotides, the CDR3 is TGTGCCAGCGGATCGAGAGGCGGGGAGCTGTTTTTT.

The chain carries TRBV18 and TRBJ2-4; D remains ambiguous. This CDR3 contains 12 residues. Trimming took 3 bases from V and 16 from J, leaving 16 bases between them. Germline-derived CDR1 and CDR2 are KGHSH and LQKENI. The CDR3 nucleotides read TGTGCCAGCTCACCTCATCCCGGGTCGTTTTACTTC. Protein product: CASSPHPGSFYF.

V and J are TRBV27 and TRBJ2-2; 9 nucleotides match TRBD2. Germline-derived CDR1 and CDR2 are MNHEY and SMNVEV (reference sequence). This CDR3 is 16 amino acids long. V lost 3 bases to trimming and J lost 3 bases; unmatched junction nucleotides: 5. The CDR3 spells CASSFLSGSHTGELFF. The CDR3 DNA sequence: TGTGCCAGCAGTTTTCTTAGCGGGAGCCACACCGGGGAGCTGTTTTTT.

The chain links TRBV18 to TRBJ1-2; 8 nucleotides align to TRBD1. Per germline, CDR1 KGHSH and CDR2 LQKENI. This CDR3 is built from 17 residues. The V and J ends lost 3 bases and 3 bases, in that order; junction bases with no gene match: 12. The CDR3 region has the DNA TGTGCCAGCTCACCTGACAGGGGCGGAGGGGAGGACTATGGCTACACCTTC. As protein: CASSPDRGGGEDYGYTF.

The genes are TRBV5-1 and TRBJ2-7, with D uncertain. Germline values: CDR1 SGHRS, CDR2 YFSETQ. This CDR3 is built from 15 residues. V gave up 0 bases and J gave up 0 bases, with 10 bases separating them. The CDR3 loop is CASSLDTARSYEQYF. The CDR3 DNA follows: TGCGCCAGCAGCTTGGATACAGCCCGCTCCTACGAGCAGTACTTC.

This clone was found once. The V and J genes are TRBV19 and TRBJ2-7; 14 bases match TRBD2. The length of the CDR3 is 16 residues. The germline CDR1 and CDR2 sequences are LNHDA and SQIVND (reference sequence). The V and J ends lost 4 bases and 4 bases, in that order; junction bases with no gene match: 6. The CDR3 coding sequence is TGTGCCAGTAGTAGAGCCGGGACTAGCGGGAGTTACGAGCAGTACTTC. Amino acid sequence: CASSRAGTSGSYEQYF. Using reference TRBV19 and TRBJ2-7 for the parts outside the CDR3, the full variable domain is DGGITQSPKYLFRKEGQNVTLSCEQNLNHDAMYWYRQDPGQGLRLIYYSQIVNDFQKGDIAEGYSVSREKKESFPLTVTSAQKNPTAFYLCASSRAGTSGSYEQYFGPGTRLTVT.

The chain joins TRBV27 to TRBJ2-2; no clear D. CDR3 length equals 12 residues. V lost 6 bases to trimming and J lost 7 bases, with 9 bases between them. The germline gives CDR1 MNHEY, CDR2 SMNVEV (reference sequence). The CDR3 coding sequence is TGTGCCAGCAGCCGACCGTTCGGGGAGCTGTTTTTT. The encoded protein is CASSRPFGELFF.

This rearrangement joins TRBV6-1 to TRBJ2-5, with TRBD1 as a possible D gene (6 bases). The germline CDR1 and CDR2 sequences are MNHNS and SASEGT. The CDR3 is 14 amino acids. The V gene lost 2 bases and the J gene lost 5 bases, with 12 bases spanning the gap. The CDR3 loop is CASSESWGHETQYF. The CDR3 DNA reads TGTGCCAGCAGTGAATCGTGGGGGCATGAGACCCAGTACTTC.

The chain joins TRBV18 to TRBJ1-4, with 7 positions matching TRBD1. Unmatched junction bases numbered 2, after V lost 2 bases and J lost 5 bases. Looked up from germline, CDR1 is KGHSH and CDR2 is LQKENI. This CDR3 region has 14 residues. CDR3 amino acids: CASSPGTENEKLFF. In DNA, the CDR3 is TGTGCCAGCTCACCAGGGACAGAAAATGAAAAACTGTTTTTT.

This sequence joins TRBV7-8 and TRBJ2-1; 10 bases fit TRBD1. The trim removed 5 bases at V and 7 bases at J, leaving 8 bases unmatched. CDR1 is SGHVS and CDR2 is FQNEAQ in the germline V gene. CDR3 length: 15 amino acids. CDR3 sequence (DNA): TGTGCCAGCAGCCTACGGACAGGGGGGTCGAATGAGCAGTTCTTC. Translated, it gives CASSLRTGGSNEQFF.